The T cell receptor (beta chain) described here comes from a study of siplizumab effects on memory and regulatory T cells. TCRdb's copy holds only in-frame clones and misses some; the assay was immunoSEQ multiplex PCR. The repertoire consists of tens of thousands of clones, with 75% to 90% occurring once and the leading ten covering 1.5% to 2%. This CDR3 has 15 amino acids. Germline values: CDR1 LNHDA, CDR2 SQIVND (reference sequence). After removal of 9 bases from V and 5 bases from J, the junction contained 11 bases not matched to a gene. The genes are TRBV19 and TRBJ2-2; 8 positions agree with TRBD2. Sequencing used Tregs sorted from blood. The receptor comes from a human donor in good health. CDR3 residues: CASDTGGTRTGELFF. Here the CDR3 DNA reads TGTGCCAGCGATACGGGAGGGACCAGAACCGGGGAGCTGTTTTTT.